The clone carrying this TCR beta chain was picked up a small number of times. These data belong to a study of cytomegalovirus exposure and HLA in healthy donors. V lost 1 base and J lost 3, with 10 bases in between. In germline, CDR1 is SGHDT, CDR2 YYEEEE. The CDR3 has 14 residues. Primers for the PCR totalled 60 Vbeta and 13 Jbeta. The protocol was immunoSEQ multiplex PCR, while the TCRdb copy is restricted to in-frame clones and leaves out a portion. Among some 90,000 clones listed, about four fifths were seen once. The source material was PBMCs. The source is a female donor in good health and CMV-seropositive. The chain couples TRBV5-6 to TRBJ1-1; the D is unclear. The DNA for the CDR3 is TGTGCCAGCAGCTTGACAGCACCTTACACTGAAGCTTTCTTT. This codes for CASSLTAPYTEAFF.